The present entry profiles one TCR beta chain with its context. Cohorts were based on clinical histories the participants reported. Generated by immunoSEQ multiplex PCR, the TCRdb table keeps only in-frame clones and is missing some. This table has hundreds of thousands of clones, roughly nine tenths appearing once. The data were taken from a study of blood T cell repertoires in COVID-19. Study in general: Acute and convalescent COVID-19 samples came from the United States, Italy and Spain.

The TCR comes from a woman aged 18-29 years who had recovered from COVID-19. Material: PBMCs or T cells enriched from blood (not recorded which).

CDR3 DNA sequence: TGTGCCAGCAGCCAATCCGGGACAGGGCCTTATGGCTACACCTTC. Residues: CASSQSGTGPYGYTF. The chain has TRBV3-1 (or the pseudogene TRBV3-2) and TRBJ1-2, with 9 nucleotides matching TRBD1. This CDR3 contains 15 residues. Germline V gene data show CDR1 as LGHDT and CDR2 as YNNKEL (reference sequence). V gave up 2 bases and J gave up 5 bases; unmatched junction bases: 6.